This TCR beta chain was identified in a study of cytomegalovirus exposure and HLA in healthy donors. This CDR3 spans 14 amino acids. Germline loops: CDR1 GTSNPN, CDR2 SVGIG (reference sequence). V shed 7 bases, J shed 9 bases, and the junction held 13 bases outside the gene matches. The PCR had 60 Vbeta and 13 Jbeta primers. Method: immunoSEQ multiplex PCR; TCRdb's copy keeps in-frame clones and lacks some. This listing includes over 100,000 clones. The sequenced sample consisted of PBMCs. The chain uses TRBV30 and TRBJ2-1, with 9 bases aligning to TRBD2. This TCR was recovered from a man in his forties in good health and CMV-seropositive. This chain's CDR3 is CASQTAGGSSEQFF. CDR3 nucleotides: TGTGCCTCTCAAACAGCGGGAGGTAGTAGTGAGCAGTTCTTC.